The 21 T cell receptor beta chains presented below share a single source sample, sequenced in a study of blood T cell repertoires in COVID-19. Method: immunoSEQ multiplex PCR; TCRdb's copy keeps in-frame clones and lacks some. Among 250,000 to 300,000 clones listed, around 90% were seen once. Sequenced material: peripheral blood. The origin of the receptors is a woman aged 55-69 years with COVID-19, enrolled during active disease.

Regarding this clone: One junction end disagrees with the germline gene, perhaps due to a read error. The chain employs TRBV6-6 and TRBJ1-1, with unresolved D. This CDR3 contains 14 residues. Germline lookup yields CDR1 MNHNY and CDR2 SVGAGI (reference sequence). Here the CDR3 DNA reads TGTGCCAGCAGTTACGCGGAACCGAACGCTGAAGCTTTCTTT. Protein sequence: CASSYAEPNAEAFF.

J is TRBJ2-3 and V is TRBV5-4, with 9 bases that match TRBD2. The CDR3 sequence is 14 residues long. Trimming took 7 bases from V and 3 from J; bases not matched to a gene: 6. Per germline, CDR1 SGHNT and CDR2 YYREEE (reference sequence). In DNA, the CDR3 is TGTGCCAGCCTCGCGGGGGGGCAAACAGATACGCAGTATTTT. Its translation: CASLAGGQTDTQYF.

The CDR3 coding sequence is TGTGCCAGTAGTAATCTGGGCCTAACTGGAAACACCATATATTTT. It yields the protein CASSNLGLTGNTIYF. The rearrangement joins TRBV19 to TRBJ1-3; D call uncertain. There are 15 residues in the CDR3. Between the trimmed V and J ends, which lost 4 bases and 2 bases, there was a span of 12 bases. Per germline, CDR1 LNHDA and CDR2 SQIVND (reference sequence).

This chain connects TRBV24-1 to TRBJ1-1; D unclear. V lost 3 bases and J 4 bases, leaving 8 bases between the germline ends. CDR1 is KGHDR, CDR2 SFDVKD, per germline. This CDR3 region has 13 residues. CDR3 region: CATSDLRGTEAFF. CDR3 sequence (DNA): TGTGCCACCAGTGATCTGCGGGGCACTGAAGCTTTCTTT.

The CDR3 coding sequence is TGCGCCAGCAGTCTAGGTCCCAATCAGCCCCAGCATTTT. This codes for CASSLGPNQPQHF. The chain combines TRBV4-1 with TRBJ1-5; D gene uncertain. V lost 6 bases and J 3 bases, leaving 9 bases between the germline ends. This CDR3 has 13 residues. Germline-derived CDR1 and CDR2 are MGHRA and YSYEKL.

The J gene is TRBJ1-5, the V gene TRBV19, with a tentative D call TRBD1 (6 bases). This CDR3 spans 17 amino acids. Trimming took 5 bases from V and 5 from J, leaving 22 bases between them. The germline CDR1 and CDR2 sequences are LNHDA and SQIVND (reference sequence). The CDR3 spells CASSPYPRTGLDQPQHF. CDR3 coding DNA: TGTGCCAGTAGTCCATACCCCAGAACAGGGTTAGATCAGCCCCAGCATTTT.

The rearrangement joins TRBV19 to TRBJ1-5; TRBD1 agrees at 10 bases. The CDR3 has 15 amino acids. CDR1 and CDR2 (germline): LNHDA, SQIVND (reference sequence). Trimming took 7 bases from V and 5 from J; bases not matched to a gene: 8. The CDR3 region has the DNA TGTGCCAGTAATTTTAGACAGGGGGCGGATCAGCCCCAGCATTTT. This gives the protein CASNFRQGADQPQHF.

The V and J genes are TRBV19 and TRBJ2-3, with a weak D call TRBD2 (5 bases). The V gene's germline CDR1 is LNHDA and CDR2 SQIVND (reference sequence). Between the trimmed V and J ends, which lost 3 bases and 8 bases, there was a span of 9 bases. The CDR3 contains 12 residues. Written as DNA, the CDR3 is TGTGCCAGTAGTATCGGGCTAGCTACGCAGTATTTT. Translation: CASSIGLATQYF. Variable domain in full (rest from reference TRBV19 and TRBJ2-3): DGGITQSPKYLFRKEGQNVTLSCEQNLNHDAMYWYRQDPGQGLRLIYYSQIVNDFQKGDIAEGYSVSREKKESFPLTVTSAQKNPTAFYLCASSIGLATQYFGPGTRLTVL.

V is TRBV19 and J is TRBJ2-7; 7 bases map to TRBD1. This CDR3 has 14 residues. Germline CDR1 is LNHDA and CDR2 is SQIVND (reference sequence). Unmatched junction bases numbered 6, after V lost 3 bases and J lost 4 bases. In DNA, the CDR3 is TGTGCCAGTAGTATTAACAGGGGCAGATACGAGCAGTACTTC. This codes for CASSINRGRYEQYF.

The chain couples TRBV5-6 to TRBJ1-1, with D maybe TRBD1 (6 bases). This CDR3 region has 14 residues. CDR1 and CDR2 (germline): SGHDT, YYEEEE. Trimming removed 2 bases from V and 4 bases from J, with 12 bases in between. The CDR3 is CASSFQGFSTEAFF. Here the CDR3 DNA reads TGTGCCAGCAGCTTTCAGGGGTTTAGCACTGAAGCTTTCTTT.

This chain joins TRBV2 and TRBJ2-2, with 8 positions matching TRBD1. Losses at the gene ends were 3 bases for V and 4 bases for J; bases not matched to a gene: 4. The germline V gene has CDR1 SNHLY and CDR2 FYNNEI. This CDR3 region has 15 residues. The CDR3 reads CASSETGDLTGELFF. The CDR3 nucleotides are TGTGCCAGCAGTGAGACAGGGGACCTCACCGGGGAGCTGTTTTTT.

The V call is TRBV6-6, the J call TRBJ1-4; D perhaps matches TRBD1 (5 bases). Germline V gives CDR1 MNHNY, CDR2 SVGAGI (reference sequence). CDR3 length: 14 residues. Trimming shortened V by 6 bases and J by 1 base, and 9 bases separated the two germline ends. The CDR3 DNA reads as TGTGCCAGCAGGCTGGGGCGAACTAATGAAAAACTGTTTTTT. This sequence encodes CASRLGRTNEKLFF.

This sequence joins TRBV11-2 and TRBJ2-3; D might be TRBD2 (6 bases). The CDR3 runs to 13 residues. Between the trimmed V and J ends, which lost 3 bases and 5 bases, there was a span of 9 bases. Germline CDR1 reads SGHAT; CDR2 reads FQNNGV. The chain's CDR3 is CASSLWGVDTQYF. As DNA, the CDR3 is TGTGCCAGCAGCTTGTGGGGGGTAGATACGCAGTATTTT.

The rearrangement joins TRBV6-6 to TRBJ1-2; 7 positions agree with TRBD1. The CDR3 contains 14 residues. Per the germline V gene, CDR1 is MNHNY and CDR2 is SVGAGI (reference sequence). Losses at the gene ends were 5 bases for V and 6 bases for J; bases not matched to a gene: 9. The CDR3 reads CASSGQDTIDGYTF. For the CDR3, the DNA is TGTGCCAGCAGTGGACAGGACACTATAGATGGCTACACCTTC.

The chain uses TRBV18 and TRBJ1-1, with TRBD1 identical over 7 bases. V was pared by 2 bases and J by 6 bases, with 9 bases of the junction left unmatched. CDR3 length: 15 residues. In germline, CDR1 is KGHSH, CDR2 LQKENI. In DNA form, the CDR3 reads TGTGCCAGCTCACCATCCATCAGGGGGGCGGCTGAAGCTTTCTTT. Encoded protein: CASSPSIRGAAEAFF. The entire variable domain, with the rest obtained from reference TRBV18 and TRBJ1-1, is as follows: NAGVMQNPRHLVRRRGQEARLRCSPMKGHSHVYWYRQLPEEGLKFMVYLQKENIIDESGMPKERFSAEFPKEGPSILRIQQVVRGDSAAYFCASSPSIRGAAEAFFGQGTRLTVV.

The chain combines TRBV15 with TRBJ2-7; TRBD1 might be the D (6 bases). This CDR3 comprises 15 residues. Germline loops: CDR1 LNHNV, CDR2 YYDKDF (reference sequence). The germline V and J ends were trimmed by 1 base and 2 bases, with 12 bases remaining between them. The CDR3 region has the DNA TGTGCCACCAGCAGAGTAAACCAGGGGCCCTACGAGCAGTACTTC. Protein product: CATSRVNQGPYEQYF.

The CDR3 nucleotides read TGTGCCAGTAGCTGGGCAGGGGTCTCGCAAGACTACACCTTC. It codes for CASSWAGVSQDYTF. The chain recombines TRBV19 with TRBJ1-2; TRBD1 is a possible D gene (6 bases). The CDR3 has 14 amino acids. Germline V gives CDR1 LNHDA, CDR2 SQIVND (reference sequence). Trimming removed 6 bases at V and 10 bases at J, with 21 bases between. The full variable domain, its missing parts supplied by reference TRBV19 and TRBJ1-2, is DGGITQSPKYLFRKEGQNVTLSCEQNLNHDAMYWYRQDPGQGLRLIYYSQIVNDFQKGDIAEGYSVSREKKESFPLTVTSAQKNPTAFYLCASSWAGVSQDYTFGSGTRLTVV.

This chain connects TRBV18 to TRBJ1-1; TRBD1 matches 7 bases. Germline V gives CDR1 KGHSH, CDR2 LQKENI. The CDR3 has 13 residues. The junction had 5 bases not matched to a gene; V was cut back by 2 bases and J by 8 bases. This CDR3 is CASSPSGGREAFF. Here the CDR3 DNA reads TGTGCCAGCTCACCATCAGGGGGTAGGGAAGCTTTCTTT.

This chain links TRBV10-3 with TRBJ2-7, with D perhaps TRBD2 (6 bases). Germline V gene lookup returns CDR1 ENHRY and CDR2 SYGVKD. The CDR3 has 15 amino acids. V gave up 4 bases and J gave up 2 bases, with 15 bases separating them. The CDR3 reads CAISGAEGSPYEQYF. The CDR3 bases are TGTGCCATCAGTGGGGCGGAGGGGTCTCCCTACGAGCAGTACTTC.

V usage is TRBV30 and J usage is TRBJ1-1; a possible D gene is TRBD1 (6 bases). The CDR3 loop spans 16 amino acids. The germline gives CDR1 GTSNPN, CDR2 SVGIG (reference sequence). With 3 bases removed from V and 1 base from J, the gap between germline ends came to 18 bases. CDR3 region: CAWRDYVRGQNTEAFF. The CDR3 region has the DNA TGTGCCTGGAGAGATTACGTCAGGGGACAGAACACTGAAGCTTTCTTT.

As for this clone: The same CDR3 is also encoded by other DNA sequences in this sample. The gene calls are TRBV19 and TRBJ2-5; the match to TRBD2 covers 7 bases. Germline values: CDR1 LNHDA, CDR2 SQIVND (reference sequence). With V trimmed by 3 bases and J by 3 bases, 4 bases remained unmatched. This CDR3 has 14 residues. CDR3 loop: CASSITSGKETQYF. In DNA, the CDR3 is TGTGCCAGTAGTATCACCAGCGGGAAAGAGACCCAGTACTTC.